These T cell receptor beta chains were read from a single sample in a study of T cell responses to AZD1222 COVID-19 vaccine. Profiling relied on immunoSEQ multiplex PCR, and the TCRdb table lists in-frame clones only, not all of them. The sample has 100,000 to 140,000 clones; about nine tenths are singletons. This sample comprised peripheral blood, obtained on day 0 of AZD1222 vaccination. All receptors derive from an adult in good health. Each CDR3 is given with its conserved first and last residue. D genes are given only for firm matches. Clone size is stated in some rows and not others, as once, few, many or a class when expanded.

TRBJ2-7	TRBV29-1	-	TRBD2	CSVEDRLAGPYEQYF	TGCAGCGTTGAAGATCGCCTAGCGGGGCCATACGAGCAGTACTTC
TRBJ2-7	TRBV7-2	-	-	CASSLGPTGSTAYEQYF	TGTGCCAGCAGCTTAGGACCGACAGGATCAACCGCCTACGAGCAGTACTTC
TRBJ1-4	TRBV4-1	-	-	CASSQGDGKLFF	TGCGCCAGCAGCCAAGGGGACGGGAAACTGTTTTTT
TRBJ1-3	TRBV6-5	-	-	CASSPQQGLGYTIYF	TGTGCCAGCAGCCCCCAACAGGGTTTGGGTTACACCATATATTTT
TRBJ2-7	TRBV15	few	-	CATSLGASVPYEQYF	TGTGCCACCAGTCTCGGGGCTAGCGTTCCCTACGAGCAGTACTTC
TRBJ1-6	TRBV9	-	-	CASSVSEQSSYNSPLHF	TGTGCCAGCAGCGTTTCTGAACAGAGCTCCTATAATTCACCCCTCCACTTT
TRBJ2-1	TRBV3-1/TRBV3-2	-	-	CASSSAWVNNEQFF	TGTGCCAGCAGCTCGGCGTGGGTGAACAATGAGCAGTTCTTC
TRBJ2-7	TRBV5-6	once	TRBD2	CASSWGRLAGIEQYF	TGTGCCAGCAGCTGGGGAAGACTAGCGGGAATCGAGCAGTACTTC
TRBJ2-7	TRBV9	-	TRBD1	CASSRPGQGYEQYF	TGTGCCAGCAGCAGGCCGGGACAGGGGTACGAGCAGTACTTC
TRBJ1-3	TRBV5-1	-	-	CASSLGEISGNTIYF	TGCGCCAGCAGCTTGGGGGAGATCTCTGGAAACACCATATATTTT
TRBJ2-5	TRBV18	once	-	CASSPLDDQETQYF	TGTGCCAGCTCACCATTGGACGACCAAGAGACCCAGTACTTC
TRBJ2-1	TRBV6-5	-	-	CASIGTTYNEQFF	TGTGCCAGCATCGGGACCACCTACAATGAGCAGTTCTTC
TRBJ2-3	TRBV29-1	-	-	CSVENQVPPDTQYF	TGCAGCGTTGAAAACCAGGTTCCCCCAGATACGCAGTATTTT
TRBJ2-7	TRBV18	few	-	CASSLEGSAYEQYF	TGTGCCAGCTCACTGGAAGGCAGTGCCTACGAGCAGTACTTC
TRBJ2-7	TRBV7-9	-	-	CASSLAGEYEQYF	TGTGCCAGCAGCTTAGCGGGGGAATACGAGCAGTACTTC
TRBJ2-5	TRBV19	-	-	CASSIFGWRDQETQYF	TGTGCCAGTAGTATCTTCGGATGGAGGGATCAAGAGACCCAGTACTTC
TRBJ1-1	TRBV16	-	-	CASKTGWTEAFF	TGTGCCAGCAAGACGGGGTGGACTGAAGCTTTCTTT
TRBJ1-2	TRBV2	-	-	CASSTEYGYTF	TGTGCCAGCAGTACTGAATATGGCTACACCTTC
TRBJ1-4	TRBV5-1	once	TRBD1	CASSQQGARGEKLFF	TGCGCCAGCAGCCAACAGGGGGCCAGGGGTGAAAAACTGTTTTTT
TRBJ2-7	TRBV3-1/TRBV3-2	once	TRBD2	CASSYSGGAYEQYF	TGTGCCAGCAGTTATAGCGGGGGGGCCTACGAGCAGTACTTC
TRBJ1-5	TRBV4-1	-	-	CASSHQTGKSNQPQHF	TGCGCCAGCAGCCACCAGACAGGCAAAAGCAATCAGCCCCAGCATTTT
TRBJ1-5	TRBV15	-	-	CATSRANQPQHF	TGTGCCACCAGCAGAGCAAATCAGCCCCAGCATTTT
TRBJ1-4	TRBV5-1	once	-	CASREGRKEKLFF	TGCGCCAGCAGAGAGGGAAGGAAAGAAAAACTGTTTTTT
TRBJ1-1	TRBV5-5	-	-	CASSLGQGNAEAFF	TGTGCCAGCAGCTTGGGGCAGGGTAACGCTGAAGCTTTCTTT
TRBJ1-5	TRBV2	-	TRBD1	CASSEDRGGDQPQHF	TGTGCCAGCAGCGAAGACAGGGGGGGAGATCAGCCCCAGCATTTT
TRBJ2-1	TRBV11-2	-	TRBD2	CASSKMLAGAYNEQFF	TGTGCCAGCAGCAAAATGCTAGCGGGAGCCTACAATGAGCAGTTCTTC
TRBJ2-3	TRBV12-3/TRBV12-4	few	TRBD1	CASSLRGPDTQYF	TGTGCCAGCAGTTTAAGGGGGCCAGATACGCAGTATTTT
TRBJ2-3	TRBV7-9	-	-	CASRATDTQYF	TGTGCCAGCAGGGCGACAGATACGCAGTATTTT
TRBJ2-2	TRBV7-3	-	-	CASSLGGSYTGELFF	TGTGCCAGCAGCTTAGGGGGTTCGTACACCGGGGAGCTGTTTTTT
TRBJ1-2	TRBV9	-	-	CASSVAEGYGYTF	TGTGCCAGCAGCGTAGCGGAAGGTTATGGCTACACCTTC
TRBJ1-5	TRBV15	-	-	CATSRGAEGNQPQHF	TGTGCCACCAGCAGAGGCGCGGAGGGCAATCAGCCCCAGCATTTT
TRBJ1-2	TRBV7-9	-	-	CASSPGNYGYTF	TGTGCCAGCAGCCCGGGTAACTATGGCTACACCTTC
TRBJ1-5	TRBV9	-	TRBD1	CASSVGTGTQPQHF	TGTGCCAGCAGCGTGGGGACAGGGACCCAGCCCCAGCATTTT
TRBJ1-1	TRBV5-1	-	-	CASSIDQGGTEAFF	TGCGCCAGCAGCATTGATCAGGGAGGCACTGAAGCTTTCTTT
TRBJ2-7	TRBV6-6	once	-	CASRTGLVGSYEQYF	TGTGCCAGCAGGACCGGACTGGTTGGCTCCTACGAGCAGTACTTC
TRBJ1-1	TRBV19	-	-	CASSILAGTEAFF	TGTGCCAGTAGTATCTTGGCCGGCACTGAAGCTTTCTTT
TRBJ1-3	TRBV5-4	-	-	CASSFDGNTIYF	TGTGCCAGCAGCTTCGATGGAAACACCATATATTTT
TRBJ2-3	TRBV3-1/TRBV3-2	-	-	CASSEAWGMLADTQYF	TGTGCCAGCAGTGAAGCCTGGGGGATGTTAGCAGATACGCAGTATTTT
TRBJ2-5	TRBV3-1/TRBV3-2	-	TRBD1	CASSQDLGTGQETQYF	TGTGCCAGCAGCCAAGATCTCGGGACAGGCCAAGAGACCCAGTACTTC
TRBJ2-1	TRBV4-2	-	TRBD2	CASSQEGREGHNEQFF	TGTGCCAGCAGCCAAGAGGGGCGGGAGGGCCACAATGAGCAGTTCTTC
TRBJ1-1	TRBV12-3/TRBV12-4	-	TRBD1	CASSWTGVGAFF	TGTGCCAGCAGTTGGACAGGAGTGGGTGCTTTCTTT
TRBJ1-3	TRBV19	-	TRBD1	CASSMGTGVFGNTIYF	TGTGCCAGTAGTATGGGGACAGGGGTCTTCGGAAACACCATATATTTT
TRBJ1-2	TRBV11-2	-	TRBD1	CASSGQGVHGYTF	TGTGCCAGCTCGGGACAGGGGGTTCATGGCTACACCTTC
TRBJ1-2	TRBV5-1	-	-	CASSLGSDYGYTF	TGCGCCAGCAGCTTGGGAAGCGACTATGGCTACACCTTC
TRBJ2-7	TRBV27	-	TRBD1	CASSLSGTGVNEQYF	TGTGCCAGCAGTTTAAGTGGGACAGGGGTCAACGAGCAGTACTTC
TRBJ1-5	TRBV30	-	-	CAWSSRSNQPQHF	TGTGCCTGGAGTTCTCGGAGCAATCAGCCCCAGCATTTT
TRBJ2-7	TRBV10-3	once	TRBD2	CAISEGREYEQYF	TGTGCCATCAGTGAAGGGAGGGAATACGAGCAGTACTTC
TRBJ1-3	TRBV20-1	-	-	CSASGAPRNTIYF	TGCAGTGCTAGTGGCGCCCCCCGAAACACCATATATTTT
TRBJ1-1	TRBV28	-	-	CAITPLKGGFTEAFF	TGTGCCATCACTCCGTTGAAGGGCGGGTTCACTGAAGCTTTCTTT
TRBJ2-7	TRBV4-3	few	TRBD2	CASSQDGTSGRAGEQYF	TGCGCCAGCAGCCAGGATGGGACTAGCGGGAGAGCGGGCGAGCAGTACTTC
TRBJ1-1	TRBV11-3	-	-	CASSRDGRTEAFF	TGTGCCAGCAGCCGCGACGGGCGGACTGAAGCTTTCTTT
TRBJ1-3	TRBV5-8	-	-	CASILQGLGNTIYF	TGTGCCAGCATCCTACAGGGACTAGGAAACACCATATATTTT
TRBJ2-7	TRBV7-2	-	-	CASSRDLSEQYF	TGTGCCAGCAGCAGGGACTTGAGTGAGCAGTACTTC
TRBJ2-4	TRBV28	-	TRBD2	CASRGGSRGNIQYF	TGTGCCAGCAGGGGGGGGTCTCGGGGAAACATTCAGTACTTC
TRBJ1-4	TRBV5-1	few	-	CASSFLATNEKLFF	TGCGCCAGCAGCTTCTTAGCAACTAATGAAAAACTGTTTTTT